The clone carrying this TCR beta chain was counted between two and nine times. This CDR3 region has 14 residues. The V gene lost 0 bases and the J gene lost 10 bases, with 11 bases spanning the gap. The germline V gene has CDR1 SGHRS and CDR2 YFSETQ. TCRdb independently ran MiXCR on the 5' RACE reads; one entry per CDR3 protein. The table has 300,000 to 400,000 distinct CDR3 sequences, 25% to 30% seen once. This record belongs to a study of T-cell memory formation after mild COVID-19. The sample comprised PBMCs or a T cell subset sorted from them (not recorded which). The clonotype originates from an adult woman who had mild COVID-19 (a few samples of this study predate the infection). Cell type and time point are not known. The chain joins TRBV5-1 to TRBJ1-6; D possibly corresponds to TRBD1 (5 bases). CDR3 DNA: TGCGCCAGCAGCTTGGTGGGGGAGAAGTCACCCCTCCACTTT. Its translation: CASSLVGEKSPLHF.